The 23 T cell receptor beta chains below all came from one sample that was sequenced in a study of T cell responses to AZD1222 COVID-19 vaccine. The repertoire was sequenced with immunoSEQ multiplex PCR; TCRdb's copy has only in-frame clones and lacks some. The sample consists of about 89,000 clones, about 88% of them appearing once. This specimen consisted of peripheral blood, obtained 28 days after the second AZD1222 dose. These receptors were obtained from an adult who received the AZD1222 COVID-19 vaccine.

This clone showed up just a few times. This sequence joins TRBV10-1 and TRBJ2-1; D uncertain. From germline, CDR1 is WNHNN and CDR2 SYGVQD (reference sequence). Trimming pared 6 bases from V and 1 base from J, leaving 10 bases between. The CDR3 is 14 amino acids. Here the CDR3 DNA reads TGCGCCAGCAGCCCTTGGGGTTCCTACAATGAGCAGTTCTTC. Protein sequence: CASSPWGSYNEQFF.

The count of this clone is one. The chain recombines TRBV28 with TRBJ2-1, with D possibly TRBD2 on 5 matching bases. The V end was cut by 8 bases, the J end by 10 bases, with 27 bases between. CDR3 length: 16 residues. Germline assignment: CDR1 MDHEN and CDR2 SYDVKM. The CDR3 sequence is CASLRASARGGWEQFF. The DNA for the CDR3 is TGTGCCAGCCTAAGGGCTTCGGCTCGGGGTGGATGGGAGCAGTTCTTC.

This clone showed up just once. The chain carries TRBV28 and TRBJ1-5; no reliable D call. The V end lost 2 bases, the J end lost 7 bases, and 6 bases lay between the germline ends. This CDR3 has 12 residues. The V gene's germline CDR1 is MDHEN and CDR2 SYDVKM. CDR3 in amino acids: CASSLRSQPQHF. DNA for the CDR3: TGTGCCAGCAGTTTACGGTCACAGCCCCAGCATTTT.

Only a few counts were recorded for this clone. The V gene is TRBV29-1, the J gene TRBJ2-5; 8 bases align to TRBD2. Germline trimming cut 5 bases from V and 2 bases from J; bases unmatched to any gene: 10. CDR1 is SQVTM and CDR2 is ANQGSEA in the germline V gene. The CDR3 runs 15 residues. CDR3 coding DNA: TGCAGCGTTCCTACCCCCTTAGCGGGGCAAGAGACCCAGTACTTC. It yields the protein CSVPTPLAGQETQYF. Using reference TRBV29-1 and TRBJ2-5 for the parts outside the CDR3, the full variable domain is SAVISQKPSRDICQRGTSLTIQCQVDSQVTMMFWYRQQPGQSLTLIATANQGSEATYESGFVIDKFPISRPNLTFSTLTVSNMSPEDSSIYLCSVPTPLAGQETQYFGPGTRLLVL.

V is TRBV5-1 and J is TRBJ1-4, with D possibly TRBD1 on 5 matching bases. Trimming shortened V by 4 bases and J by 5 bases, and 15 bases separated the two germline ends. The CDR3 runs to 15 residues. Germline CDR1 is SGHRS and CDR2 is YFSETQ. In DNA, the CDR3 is TGCGCCAGCAGCCCGGGGACGGATGGCAATGAAAAACTGTTTTTT. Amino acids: CASSPGTDGNEKLFF.

The CDR3: CASSYRGGDEQYF. CDR3 DNA sequence: TGTGCCAGTAGTTATCGTGGCGGGGACGAGCAGTACTTC. The gene calls are TRBV19 and TRBJ2-7; tentative D call: TRBD2 (6 bases). Trimming pared 5 bases from V and 5 bases from J, leaving 13 bases between. The germline V gene has CDR1 LNHDA and CDR2 SQIVND (reference sequence). This CDR3 is 13 amino acids long.

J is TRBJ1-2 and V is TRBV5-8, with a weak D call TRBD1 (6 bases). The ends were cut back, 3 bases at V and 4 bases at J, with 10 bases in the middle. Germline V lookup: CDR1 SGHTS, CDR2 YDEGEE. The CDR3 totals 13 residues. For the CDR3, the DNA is TGTGCCAGCAGCTCAGGACAGATCTATGGCTACACCTTC. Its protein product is CASSSGQIYGYTF.

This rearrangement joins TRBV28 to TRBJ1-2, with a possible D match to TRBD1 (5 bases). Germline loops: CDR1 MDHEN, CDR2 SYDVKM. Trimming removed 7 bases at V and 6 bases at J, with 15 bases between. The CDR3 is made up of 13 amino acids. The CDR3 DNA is TGTGCCAGCACCAGCGACCGGGGGGATGGCTACACCTTC. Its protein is CASTSDRGDGYTF.

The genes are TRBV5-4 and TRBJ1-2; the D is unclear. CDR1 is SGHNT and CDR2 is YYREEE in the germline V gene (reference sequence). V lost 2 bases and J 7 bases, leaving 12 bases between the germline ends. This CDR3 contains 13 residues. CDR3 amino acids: CASSLSDMGGYTF. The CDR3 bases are TGTGCCAGCAGCTTATCGGATATGGGTGGCTACACCTTC.

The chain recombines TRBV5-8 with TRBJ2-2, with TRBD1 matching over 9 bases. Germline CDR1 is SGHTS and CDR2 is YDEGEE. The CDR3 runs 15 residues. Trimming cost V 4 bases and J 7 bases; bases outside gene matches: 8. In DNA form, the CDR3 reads TGTGCCAGCAGCAAGCACGGGACAGGGATCGGGGAGCTGTTTTTT. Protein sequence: CASSKHGTGIGELFF.

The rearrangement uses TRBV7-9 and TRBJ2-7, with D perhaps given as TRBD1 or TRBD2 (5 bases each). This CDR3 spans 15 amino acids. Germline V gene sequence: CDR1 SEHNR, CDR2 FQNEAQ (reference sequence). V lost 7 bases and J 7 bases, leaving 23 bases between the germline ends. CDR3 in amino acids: CASTGGASLTGEQYF. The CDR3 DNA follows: TGTGCCAGCACCGGTGGGGCCTCGCTGACGGGGGAGCAGTACTTC.

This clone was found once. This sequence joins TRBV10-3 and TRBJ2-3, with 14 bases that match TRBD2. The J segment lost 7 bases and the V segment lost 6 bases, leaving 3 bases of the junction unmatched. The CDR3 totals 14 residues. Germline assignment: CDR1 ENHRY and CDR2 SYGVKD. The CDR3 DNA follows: TGTGCCATCAGCGGACTAGCGGGGGGATATACGCAGTATTTT. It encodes CAISGLAGGYTQYF.

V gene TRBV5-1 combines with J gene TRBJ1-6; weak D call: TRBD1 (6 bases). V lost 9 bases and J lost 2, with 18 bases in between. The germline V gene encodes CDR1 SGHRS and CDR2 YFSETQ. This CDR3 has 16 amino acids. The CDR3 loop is CATFGGFLAYNSPLHF. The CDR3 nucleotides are TGCGCCACCTTCGGGGGCTTCCTTGCCTATAATTCACCCCTCCACTTT.

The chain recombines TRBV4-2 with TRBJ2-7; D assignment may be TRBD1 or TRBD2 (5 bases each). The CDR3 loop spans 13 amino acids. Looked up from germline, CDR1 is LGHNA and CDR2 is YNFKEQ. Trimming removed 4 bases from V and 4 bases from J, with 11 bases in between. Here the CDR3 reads CASSPRDGYEQYF. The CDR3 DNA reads TGTGCCAGCAGCCCTCGGGACGGTTACGAGCAGTACTTC.

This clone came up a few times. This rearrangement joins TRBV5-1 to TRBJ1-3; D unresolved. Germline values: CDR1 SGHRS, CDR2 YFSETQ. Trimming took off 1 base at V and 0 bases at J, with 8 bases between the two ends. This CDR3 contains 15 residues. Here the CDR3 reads CASSLFGVSGNTIYF. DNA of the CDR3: TGCGCCAGCAGCTTGTTCGGGGTCTCTGGAAACACCATATATTTT.

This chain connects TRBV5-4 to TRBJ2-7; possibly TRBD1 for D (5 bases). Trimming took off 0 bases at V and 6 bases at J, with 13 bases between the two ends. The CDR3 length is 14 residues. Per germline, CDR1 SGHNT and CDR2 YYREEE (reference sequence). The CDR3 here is CASSLGSPQGEQYF. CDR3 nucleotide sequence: TGTGCCAGCAGCTTGGGGTCTCCCCAGGGCGAGCAGTACTTC. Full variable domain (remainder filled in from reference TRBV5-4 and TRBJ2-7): ETGVTQSPTHLIKTRGQQVTLRCSSQSGHNTVSWYQQALGQGPQFIFQYYREEENGRGNFPPRFSGLQFPNYSSELNVNALELDDSALYLCASSLGSPQGEQYFGPGTRLTVT.

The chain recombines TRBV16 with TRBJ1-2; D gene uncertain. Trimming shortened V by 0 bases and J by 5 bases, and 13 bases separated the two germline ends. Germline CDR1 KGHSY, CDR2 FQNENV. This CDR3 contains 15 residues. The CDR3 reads CASSQSPPGEYGYTF. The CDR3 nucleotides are TGTGCCAGCAGCCAATCTCCCCCTGGGGAGTATGGCTACACCTTC.

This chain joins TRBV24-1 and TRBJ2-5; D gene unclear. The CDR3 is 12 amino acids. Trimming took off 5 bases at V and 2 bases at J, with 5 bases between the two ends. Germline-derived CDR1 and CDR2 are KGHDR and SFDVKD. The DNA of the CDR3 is TGTGCCACCAGTGTCATACAAGAGACCCAGTACTTC. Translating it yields CATSVIQETQYF.

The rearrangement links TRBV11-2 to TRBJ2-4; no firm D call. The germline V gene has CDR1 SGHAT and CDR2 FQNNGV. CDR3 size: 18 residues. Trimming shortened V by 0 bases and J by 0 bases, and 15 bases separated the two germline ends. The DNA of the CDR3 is TGTGCCAGCAGCTTAGAGCCTCGGCAGATACTAGCCAAAAACATTCAGTACTTC. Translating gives CASSLEPRQILAKNIQYF.

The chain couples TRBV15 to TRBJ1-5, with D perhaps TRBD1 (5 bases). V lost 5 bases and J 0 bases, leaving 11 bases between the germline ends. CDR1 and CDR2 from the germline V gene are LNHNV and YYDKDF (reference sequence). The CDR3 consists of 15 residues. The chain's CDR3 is CATSRDRVSNQPQHF. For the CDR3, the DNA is TGTGCCACCAGCCGGGACCGAGTTAGCAATCAGCCCCAGCATTTT.

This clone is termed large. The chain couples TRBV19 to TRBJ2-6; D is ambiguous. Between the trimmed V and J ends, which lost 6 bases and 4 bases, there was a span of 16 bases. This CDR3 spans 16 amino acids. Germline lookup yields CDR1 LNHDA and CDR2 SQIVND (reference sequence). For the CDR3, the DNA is TGTGCCAGTAGCCCTCAGGTGGGCTCCGGGGCCAACGTCCTGACTTTC. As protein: CASSPQVGSGANVLTF. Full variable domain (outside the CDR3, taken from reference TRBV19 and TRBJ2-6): DGGITQSPKYLFRKEGQNVTLSCEQNLNHDAMYWYRQDPGQGLRLIYYSQIVNDFQKGDIAEGYSVSREKKESFPLTVTSAQKNPTAFYLCASSPQVGSGANVLTFGAGSRLTVL.

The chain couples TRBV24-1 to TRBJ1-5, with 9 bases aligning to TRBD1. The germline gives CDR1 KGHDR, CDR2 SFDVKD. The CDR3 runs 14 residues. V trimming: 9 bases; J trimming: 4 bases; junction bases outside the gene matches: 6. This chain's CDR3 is CATSGQGYNQPQHF. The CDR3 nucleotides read TGTGCCACCTCCGGACAGGGGTATAATCAGCCCCAGCATTTT.

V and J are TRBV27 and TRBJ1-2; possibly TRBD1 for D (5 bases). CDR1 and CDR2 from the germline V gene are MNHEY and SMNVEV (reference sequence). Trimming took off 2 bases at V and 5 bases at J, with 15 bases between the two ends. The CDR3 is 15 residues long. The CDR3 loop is CASSLGLGREYGYTF. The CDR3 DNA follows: TGTGCCAGCAGTTTAGGCCTGGGACGGGAATATGGCTACACCTTC.